This T cell receptor beta chain appears in the sequencing data of a study of blood T cell repertoires in COVID-19. At the level of the study: The analysed material was cDNA or gDNA that came from T cells, B-cell-depleted T cells, or PBMCs.

There are 15 residues in the CDR3. The ends lost 5 bases at V and 1 base at J; junction bases unmatched: 6. Germline V lookup: CDR1 SGHAT, CDR2 FQNNGV. The table came from immunoSEQ multiplex PCR; TCRdb's copy has only in-frame clones and leaves some out. Seen here are fewer than 350,000 clones, more than 75% observed once, and the top ten hold 2% to 2.5%. The specimen sequenced was PBMCs or T cells enriched from blood (not recorded which). This chain joins TRBV11-2 and TRBJ2-3; 7 positions match TRBD2. The receptor comes from an older woman in a cohort exposed to, infected with or recovered from COVID-19 (not recorded which). The CDR3 region has the DNA TGTGCCAGCAGCCCAACCACTAGCGGCACAGATACGCAGTATTTT. It is translated as CASSPTTSGTDTQYF.